This T cell receptor (beta chain) was recorded in a study of T-cell reconstitution after alpha-beta-depleted transplantation in children. This clonotype has just a few counts. A library of TCRbeta sequences, prepared with unique molecular identifiers, was generated. TCRdb re-analysed the PCR reads in MiXCR, keeping a single row per CDR3 protein. Of a few hundred thousand distinct CDR3 sequences listed, about 10% are singletons. Here the sequenced sample was PBMCs from the stem cell graft donor, taken from the stem cell graft. This TCR came from a human donor who donated a stem cell graft to a child with SCID.

The CDR3 region is CASSVLGSGAYNEQFF. In DNA form, the CDR3 reads TGTGCCAGCAGCGTCTTGGGATCTGGTGCCTACAATGAGCAGTTCTTC. This chain uses TRBV9 with TRBJ2-1; D remains unclear. The CDR3 runs 16 residues. The germline CDR1 and CDR2 sequences are SGDLS and YYNGEE. Trimming took off 2 bases at V and 2 bases at J, with 14 bases between the two ends. Using reference TRBV9 and TRBJ2-1 for the parts outside the CDR3, the full variable domain is DSGVTQTPKHLITATGQRVTLRCSPRSGDLSVYWYQQSLDQGLQFLIQYYNGEERAKGNILERFSAQQFPDLHSELNLSSLELGDSALYFCASSVLGSGAYNEQFFGPGTRLTVL.